This is a list of T cell receptor beta chains from one sample in a study of T cell responses to AZD1222 COVID-19 vaccine. The method was immunoSEQ multiplex PCR; TCRdb's version includes in-frame clones alone and lacks a portion of them. The sample yields more than 100,000 clones, about nine tenths seen once. This specimen consisted of peripheral blood, obtained on day 0 of AZD1222 vaccination. The receptors were sampled from an adult in good health. Each CDR3 is given with its conserved first and last residue. Each record gives: J gene, D gene, CDR3 length, V gene, clone size, CDR3 DNA, CDR3 protein. The D gene is left open where the match is weak. The size of a clone is reported for some rows only, either as once, few or many, or as a class for expanded clones.

>TRBJ2-5|TRBD2|16|TRBV29-1|-
TGCAGCGTCAACCTGGGACTAAGCGGGGGGAGGGAGACCCAGTACTTC
CSVNLGLSGGRETQYF
>TRBJ2-7|TRBD2|16|TRBV9|-
TGTGCCAGCAGCCCGCCGGGACTAGCGGGAGTCTACGAGCAGTACTTC
CASSPPGLAGVYEQYF
>TRBJ2-1|-|15|TRBV30|-
TGTGCCTGGAGCGGTCAAGGGTTCTCCTACAATGAGCAGTTCTTC
CAWSGQGFSYNEQFF
>TRBJ2-2|-|16|TRBV5-6|-
TGTGCCAGCAGCTTGGGACGGGGGCGTTACACCGGGGAGCTGTTTTTT
CASSLGRGRYTGELFF
>TRBJ2-7|TRBD2|15|TRBV9|once
TGTGCCAGCAGCCCCCGGGGACTAGCGGACTACGAGCAGTACTTC
CASSPRGLADYEQYF
>TRBJ2-4|-|14|TRBV25-1|-
TGTGCCTCCGCGGTAAGCGGAGCCAAAAACATTCAGTACTTC
CASAVSGAKNIQYF
>TRBJ2-5|TRBD1|15|TRBV5-4|-
TGTGCCAGCAGCCGTGGACAGGGGGACGGAGAGACCCAGTACTTC
CASSRGQGDGETQYF
>TRBJ2-3|TRBD1|15|TRBV6-4|-
TGTGCCAGCAGTGAGGGACAGGGGGCCGCAGATACGCAGTATTTT
CASSEGQGAADTQYF
>TRBJ2-5|TRBD1|14|TRBV27|-
TGTGCCAGCAGTCCATGGGACAGCCAAGAGACCCAGTACTTC
CASSPWDSQETQYF
>TRBJ2-7|-|15|TRBV18|-
TGTGCCAGCTCACGAGACGGCGGGGCACAGAACGAGCAGTACTTC
CASSRDGGAQNEQYF
>TRBJ2-1|TRBD2|14|TRBV2|-
TGTGCCAGCAGTCCTAGCGGGGCTTACAATGAGCAGTTCTTC
CASSPSGAYNEQFF
>TRBJ2-5|TRBD1|13|TRBV28|-
TGTGCCAGCACGCCGCCGGGACAGGGCAACCAGTACTTC
CASTPPGQGNQYF
>TRBJ2-7|TRBD1|15|TRBV25-1|-
TGTGCCAGCAGTGGCGGACAGGGGTGGGCCTACGAGCAGTACTTC
CASSGGQGWAYEQYF
>TRBJ2-7|-|13|TRBV12-5|-
TGTGCTAGTGCCGTGGACAGTTCCTACGAGCAGTACTTC
CASAVDSSYEQYF
>TRBJ2-3|TRBD2|12|TRBV19|medium-sized
TGTGCCAGTAGTCTTGGCGGGAGTACGCAGTATTTT
CASSLGGSTQYF
>TRBJ2-1|-|14|TRBV3-1/TRBV3-2|-
TGTGCCAGCAGCCAAGTCCGACAGTTTGGTGAGCAGTTCTTC
CASSQVRQFGEQFF
>TRBJ2-7|-|15|TRBV7-2|-
TGTGCCAGCAGCTTAGTTGGCAGTGGTTCCTACGAGCAGTACTTC
CASSLVGSGSYEQYF
>TRBJ1-1|TRBD1|16|TRBV6-5|-
TGTGCCAGCAGTTGGACAGGGGGCTTCCCGAACACTGAAGCTTTCTTT
CASSWTGGFPNTEAFF
>TRBJ2-7|-|14|TRBV7-2|-
TGTGCCAGCAGCCCGTGGACAGTGTCTAAGGAGCAGTACTTC
CASSPWTVSKEQYF
>TRBJ1-1|-|14|TRBV5-4|-
TGTGCCAGCAGCTTGATCGGGGGGGGCACTGAAGCTTTCTTT
CASSLIGGGTEAFF
>TRBJ2-2|-|14|TRBV3-1/TRBV3-2|-
TGTGCCAGCAGCCAACCGGGGATGGGCGGGGAGCTGTTTTTT
CASSQPGMGGELFF
>TRBJ2-1|TRBD2|14|TRBV3-1/TRBV3-2|-
TGTGCCAGCAGCCTTAGCGGGGGTAACAATGAGCAGTTCTTC
CASSLSGGNNEQFF
>TRBJ1-6|-|14|TRBV3-1/TRBV3-2|-
TGTGCCAGCAGGGAACGGCCAGCGAATTCACCCCTCCACTTT
CASRERPANSPLHF
>TRBJ2-3|-|15|TRBV5-6|-
TGTGCCAGCAGCTTGGTTGGCGGTCTCACAGATACGCAGTATTTT
CASSLVGGLTDTQYF
>TRBJ2-2|-|15|TRBV4-3|few
TGCGCCAGCAGCCAAGATGACAGGTACACCGGGGAGCTGTTTTTT
CASSQDDRYTGELFF
>TRBJ1-2|-|17|TRBV5-1|-
TGCGCCAGCAGCTTCGCACGGGGCGTATTGGCGGGCTATGGCTACACCTTC
CASSFARGVLAGYGYTF
>TRBJ1-6|-|13|TRBV7-9|-
TGTGCCACCTTGGGGCGGATTAATTCACCCCTCCACTTT
CATLGRINSPLHF
>TRBJ1-2|TRBD1|15|TRBV5-1|-
TGCGCCAGCAGCTCCCGGGACAGGGGAAACTATGGCTACACCTTC
CASSSRDRGNYGYTF
>TRBJ1-6|-|15|TRBV30|-
TGTGCCTGGAAAACCATCGGGACGTCAAATTCACCCCTCCACTTT
CAWKTIGTSNSPLHF
>TRBJ1-2|TRBD1|15|TRBV6-5|-
TGTGCCAGCAGCCGGACAGGGGGCGAGGGCTATGGCTACACCTTC
CASSRTGGEGYGYTF
>TRBJ2-7|TRBD2|17|TRBV5-1|-
TGCGCCAGCACCCCCTCGGCGGGCGGGGGGGCGGTCTACGAGCAGTACTTC
CASTPSAGGGAVYEQYF
>TRBJ2-5|-|14|TRBV30|-
TGTGCCTGGAGTGTACACGGAGGCCAAGAGACCCAGTACTTC
CAWSVHGGQETQYF
>TRBJ1-4|TRBD1|17|TRBV4-2|-
TGTGCCAGCAGCCAATTAAACAGGGGGCGGAATGTTGAAAAACTGTTTTTT
CASSQLNRGRNVEKLFF
>TRBJ1-5|-|16|TRBV4-3|-
TGCGCCAGCAGCCAAGATCCAGGGTATAGCAATCAGCCCCAGCATTTT
CASSQDPGYSNQPQHF
>TRBJ2-7|-|16|TRBV4-1|-
TGCGCCAGCAGCCTCCAGGGATCGGGGTTCACCTACGAGCAGTACTTC
CASSLQGSGFTYEQYF
>TRBJ2-7|-|14|TRBV29-1|-
TGCAGCGTTGGTATGAGCGGGCTACTCTACGAGCAGTACTTC
CSVGMSGLLYEQYF
>TRBJ2-1|-|16|TRBV10-3|-
TGTGCCATCAGTGAGTCACCCACCGTTACCTACAATGAGCAGTTCTTC
CAISESPTVTYNEQFF
>TRBJ2-5|-|14|TRBV7-7|-
TGTGCTAGCAGCTTGGGACAATTAGGAGAGACCCAGTACTTC
CASSLGQLGETQYF
>TRBJ2-7|TRBD2|15|TRBV6-5|-
TGTGCCAGCAGTTACTCGTTGACTAGCGGATACGAGCAGTACTTC
CASSYSLTSGYEQYF
>TRBJ2-5|-|12|TRBV5-1|-
TGCGCCAGCAGCTTGGCAGGGGAGACCCAGTACTTC
CASSLAGETQYF
>TRBJ1-6|TRBD1|17|TRBV6-1|-
TGTGCCAGCAGTGAAAAGGGACAGAGCTCCTATAATTCACCCCTCCACTTT
CASSEKGQSSYNSPLHF
>TRBJ2-5|-|14|TRBV7-2|-
TGTGCCAGCAGGGGGACACAGTACCAAGAGACCCAGTACTTC
CASRGTQYQETQYF
>TRBJ2-2|TRBD1|13|TRBV2|few
TGTGCCAGTAGAGACAGGGCCACCGGGGAGCTGTTTTTT
CASRDRATGELFF
>TRBJ2-1|-|12|TRBV7-9|few
TGTGCCAGCAGCTTTTCTGGGGATGAGCAGTTCTTC
CASSFSGDEQFF